This TCR beta chain was observed in a study of T cells after posttransplantation cyclophosphamide (dated by TCRdb to 2016 to 2017). For the study in its entirety: The study tracked T cell repertoire reconstitution by TRB sequencing after myeloablative bone marrow transplantation using posttransplantation cyclophosphamide as GVHD prophylaxis. Blood from every one of the roughly 33 PTCy patients who had 1-year posttransplant specimens underwent TRB sequencing. In 3 patients, TRB sequencing was also performed on up to roughly 3 more blood samples taken 2 to 5.2 years after transplant, and in 4 patients, pretransplant blood was also TRB-sequenced. Public TRB sequences were compared against a database of over 3,500 sequences linked to responses to pathogens, tumor antigens, self-antigens and alloantigens. Antigen receptor sequencing covered samples from some 35 PTCy-treated patients and approximately 17 of their related bone marrow donors. Because TRA and TRB clonality were tightly correlated in fewer than 10 samples, subsequent TCR analyses were focused on TRB only.

CDR1 and CDR2 are drawn from the germline V gene: KGHSH, LQKENI. After removal of 6 bases from V and 1 base from J, the junction retains 5 bases not matched to a gene. The CDR3 has 14 amino acids, counting the end cysteine and phenylalanine. Of all the DNA, just the CDR3 is kept, 42 bases in frame from base 1. Peripheral blood samples were provided by related bone marrow donors on the day of marrow donation. Peripheral blood and bone marrow mononuclear cells were isolated by Ficoll-Hypaque density centrifugation and cryopreserved. This clone was counted at least ten times. Its recognized antigen is unknown. Qualities for individual bases were not recorded, and no much larger clone is one base off. TRB sequencing used genomic DNA with the immunoSEQ assay at survey resolution or the hsTCRB kit. Under the source paper's analysis protocol: The immunoSEQ software was used for initial read processing, and the LymphoSeq R package was used for repertoire analyses. Clonality was computed as 1 minus normalized Shannon entropy; Gini coefficient was also calculated for each TRB dataset. To infer phenotypes in unsorted samples, TRB sequences from sorted subsets of the recipient or donor were mapped onto the unsorted samples of the same recipient. TCRdb re-hosts the immuneACCESS table, in-frame sequences only. Its copies lack some clones; in the studies checked, an unresolved V gene accounts for under half of them, and the cause for the rest is not known. The V and J calls and clone size are taken from that table; D and trimming were inferred from the DNA. The sample records about 44,000 clones, none occurring a single time. Clones ranked in the top ten supply roughly 2.3% of the sample.

On the study overall, not on this receptor specifically: Donor-recipient similarity was low at 1-2 months but increased during the first year, and donor CD8+ memory clones often dominated later blood repertoires. Across 45 to 50 patients, TRB clonality was highly associated with recipient CMV seropositivity and CMV reactivation, and PTCy diversity was similar to diversity in CNI/methotrexate controls. The TRB repertoires of T cells infiltrating skin or GI tract showed only limited overlap with the TRB repertoires of T cells in blood.

The chain uses TRBV18 and TRBJ1-1; TRBD1 fits 7 bases in the junction. The TCR was taken from a man aged 35 to 55 in good health, CMV-negative, and a related stem cell transplant donor. Sequencing input: PBMCs. This receptor carries the CDR3 CASSLGQANTEAFF. The nucleotide sequence is TGTGCCAGCTCCCTAGGACAGGCGAACACTGAAGCTTTCTTT. Supplemented by the reference TRBV18 and TRBJ1-1 proteins around the CDR3, the complete variable domain is NAGVMQNPRHLVRRRGQEARLRCSPMKGHSHVYWYRQLPEEGLKFMVYLQKENIIDESGMPKERFSAEFPKEGPSILRIQQVVRGDSAAYFCASSLGQANTEAFFGQGTRLTVV.